Reported below is one T cell receptor (beta chain). These data are taken from a study of T cell responses to AZD1222 COVID-19 vaccine. J lost 1 base, V lost 0 bases, and 0 bases had no gene match. Germline CDR1 and CDR2: SGHNT and YYREEE (reference sequence). The CDR3 totals 15 residues. The table came from immunoSEQ multiplex PCR; TCRdb's copy has only in-frame clones and leaves some out. The sample lists approximately 84,000 clones, around 91% occurring once. This chain connects TRBV5-4 to TRBJ2-2, with 7 bases identical to TRBD1. Here the sequenced sample was peripheral blood, taken on day 0 of AZD1222 vaccination. This clonotype was sampled from an adult in good health. The CDR3 here is CASSLGQGNTGELFF. CDR3 in DNA: TGTGCCAGCAGCTTGGGACAGGGGAACACCGGGGAGCTGTTTTTT.